The 28 T cell receptor beta chains reported below all come from one sample, sequenced in a study of patients and donors after allogeneic stem cell transplantation. TCRdb used MiXCR to reprocess the RT-PCR reads, holding one entry per CDR3 protein. The sample shows about a million distinct CDR3 sequences, under 20% of them seen only once. What was sequenced was blood, either unsorted or a sorted T cell fraction (not recorded which). The origin of the receptors is a human donor who was either an allogeneic HSCT recipient or a stem cell or donor lymphocyte infusion donor (not recorded which). It is not recorded whose cells these are; they may come from a transplant donor.

This chain joins TRBV12-3 or TRBV12-4 and TRBJ2-4, with 7 positions matching TRBD2. This CDR3 region has 18 residues. The ends lost 3 bases at V and 1 base at J; junction bases unmatched: 12. The CDR3 nucleotides read TGTGCCAGCAGTTTGCCCGCTCGGGGAGGGAGGGCCAAAAACATTCAGTACTTC. Translation: CASSLPARGGRAKNIQYF.

The chain is built from TRBV6-2 or TRBV6-3 and TRBJ1-5; 10 bases are a match to TRBD1. This CDR3 has 16 residues. Germline values: CDR1 MNHEY, CDR2 SVGEGT. Unmatched junction bases numbered 8, after V lost 2 bases and J lost 7 bases. CDR3 loop: CASSYQTGGRWQPQHF. CDR3 bases: TGTGCCAGCAGTTACCAGACAGGGGGCCGTTGGCAGCCCCAGCATTTT.

The chain couples TRBV20-1 to TRBJ2-7, with 7 bases identical to TRBD2. V shed 6 bases and J 2 bases; nucleotides not matched to a gene: 1. Germline V gives CDR1 DFQATT, CDR2 SNEGSKA (reference sequence). This CDR3 is built from 11 residues. CDR3 DNA: TGCAGTGCGGGGGGGACCTACGAGCAGTACTTC. Translating it yields CSAGGTYEQYF.

This chain links TRBV19 with TRBJ1-1, with 9 bases aligning to TRBD1. The CDR3 contains 14 residues. J was trimmed by 4 bases and V by 6 bases; bases with no gene match: 6. CDR1 and CDR2 (germline): LNHDA, SQIVND (reference sequence). DNA for the CDR3: TGTGCCAGTAGCCGGGACAGGGTCGGCACTGAAGCTTTCTTT. Its protein product is CASSRDRVGTEAFF.

This clonotype has more than one count but fewer than ten. The V and J genes are TRBV5-1 and TRBJ2-3; D is perhaps TRBD1 (5 bases). CDR3 length: 15 residues. In germline, CDR1 is SGHRS, CDR2 YFSETQ. V lost 2 bases, J lost 0 bases, and 10 bases lay in between. The CDR3 DNA is TGCGCCAGCAGCTTTGACAGCCCTAGCACAGATACGCAGTATTTT. Translation: CASSFDSPSTDTQYF.

The chain couples TRBV6-2 or TRBV6-3 to TRBJ1-5; possibly TRBD1 for D (6 bases). Germline V gene data show CDR1 as MNHEY and CDR2 as SVGEGT. V was trimmed by 2 bases and J by 1 base, leaving 15 bases between them. The CDR3 totals 17 residues. The CDR3 bases are TGTGCCAGCAGTTACGGGGGCGGAGGGGTCAGCAATCAGCCCCAGCATTTT. Protein sequence: CASSYGGGGVSNQPQHF.

There are a few counts of this clonotype. This sequence joins TRBV6-1 and TRBJ1-6; D uncertain. This CDR3 is 15 amino acids long. Germline CDR1 and CDR2: MNHNS and SASEGT. The V gene lost 4 bases and the J gene lost 7 bases, with 14 bases spanning the gap. DNA of the CDR3: TGTGCCAGCAGTGTCCTCGGGGTGGAAAATTCACCCCTCCACTTT. It encodes CASSVLGVENSPLHF.

This clonotype was recorded a few times. J is TRBJ2-2 and V is TRBV24-1; no reliable D call. CDR1 and CDR2 (germline): KGHDR, SFDVKD. Trimming stripped 4 bases from V and 1 base from J, with 15 bases between. The CDR3 runs to 17 residues. The CDR3 nucleotides are TGTGCCACCAGTGACCCTACCCTAAAAGGGAACACCGGGGAGCTGTTTTTT. Protein product: CATSDPTLKGNTGELFF.

The CDR3 protein is CASSQPGPGLHNEQFF. CDR3 nucleotides: TGTGCCAGCAGCCAACCCGGGCCGGGACTTCACAATGAGCAGTTCTTC. The chain links TRBV3-1 to TRBJ2-1, with D perhaps TRBD2 (6 bases). Germline V gene lookup returns CDR1 LGHDT and CDR2 YNNKEL (reference sequence). CDR3 length: 16 amino acids. Trimming took off 2 bases at V and 5 bases at J, with 16 bases between the two ends.

V gene TRBV30 combines with J gene TRBJ1-1, with a weak D call TRBD1 (5 bases). Germline assignment: CDR1 GTSNPN and CDR2 SVGIG (reference sequence). The CDR3 loop spans 13 amino acids. The V gene lost 3 bases and the J gene lost 2 bases, with 10 bases spanning the gap. For the CDR3, the DNA is TGTGCCTGGAGCCTAGGGGATAACACTGAAGCTTTCTTT. Residues: CAWSLGDNTEAFF. Using reference TRBV30 and TRBJ1-1 for the parts outside the CDR3, the full variable domain is SQTIHQWPATLVQPVGSPLSLECTVEGTSNPNLYWYRQAAGRGLQLLFYSVGIGQISSEVPQNLSASRPQDRQFILSSKKLLLSDSGFYLCAWSLGDNTEAFFGQGTRLTVV.

This clonotype was observed a few times. The chain uses TRBV2 and TRBJ2-5; D remains unclear. The CDR3 extends over 14 amino acids. Germline V lookup: CDR1 SNHLY, CDR2 FYNNEI. V was clipped by 5 bases and J by 5 bases, with 15 bases between them. CDR3 coding DNA: TGTGCCAGCAGTAACAGCTATCCGAGGGAGACCCAGTACTTC. It translates to CASSNSYPRETQYF.

The chain couples TRBV30 to TRBJ2-1; D possibly corresponds to TRBD2 (5 bases). V lost 1 base and J lost 4, with 20 bases in between. There are 17 residues in the CDR3. Germline V gene sequence: CDR1 GTSNPN, CDR2 SVGIG (reference sequence). CDR3 in amino acids: CAWSDSDFAGSYNEQFF. CDR3 DNA sequence: TGTGCCTGGAGTGACTCGGATTTCGCGGGTTCTTACAATGAGCAGTTCTTC.

This clonotype showed up just a few times. This chain links TRBV12-3 or TRBV12-4 with TRBJ1-1; the match to TRBD1 covers 9 bases. V trimming: 6 bases; J trimming: 4 bases; junction bases outside the gene matches: 9. The CDR3 sequence is 15 residues long. CDR3 nucleotide sequence: TGTGCCAGCAGCTCGGGACAGGGCCTTCCCACTGAAGCTTTCTTT. Its protein product is CASSSGQGLPTEAFF.

There are a few counts of this clonotype. The chain couples TRBV28 to TRBJ1-6, with TRBD1 matching over 7 bases. J lost 9 bases, V lost 6 bases, and 17 bases had no gene match. This CDR3 comprises 17 residues. Germline V lookup: CDR1 MDHEN, CDR2 SYDVKM. In DNA form, the CDR3 reads TGTGCCAGCAGCTTAAGGAGGGACAGAGAGCTTGGTTCACCCCTCCACTTT. Amino acids: CASSLRRDRELGSPLHF.

This clonotype has a handful of counts. This chain connects TRBV11-3 to TRBJ2-1, with 8 bases lining up with TRBD1. The length of the CDR3 is 14 residues. The V and J ends lost 2 bases and 5 bases, in that order; junction bases with no gene match: 2. Germline V gene lookup returns CDR1 SGHNT and CDR2 YENEEA. CDR3 DNA: TGTGCCAGCAGCTTATACAGGGGGAACAATGAGCAGTTCTTC. It encodes CASSLYRGNNEQFF.

The V and J genes are TRBV14 and TRBJ2-1; the D is unclear. The CDR3 covers 14 residues. The V gene's germline CDR1 is SGHDN and CDR2 FVKESK. Trimming cost V 0 bases and J 7 bases, with 10 bases left between them. The CDR3 bases are TGTGCCAGCAGCCAAGAGATGCAGATTAATGAGCAGTTCTTC. This sequence encodes CASSQEMQINEQFF.

CDR3 DNA sequence: TGCAGTGCAACCAGGGAGAACACTGAAGCTTTCTTT. Its protein is CSATRENTEAFF. The chain joins TRBV20-1 to TRBJ1-1; D may be TRBD1 (5 bases). Germline CDR1 DFQATT, CDR2 SNEGSKA (reference sequence). V dropped 6 bases and J dropped 1 base, with 9 bases sitting between them. The CDR3 is 12 residues long.

The sample holds a few counts of this clonotype. The V gene is TRBV5-1, the J gene TRBJ1-3; no firm D call. The length of the CDR3 is 15 residues. Trimming stripped 4 bases from V and 0 bases from J, with 11 bases between. In germline, CDR1 is SGHRS, CDR2 YFSETQ. The CDR3 bases are TGCGCCAGCAGCGGAGGACGGAACTCTGGAAACACCATATATTTT. Translating gives CASSGGRNSGNTIYF.

This chain joins TRBV27 and TRBJ1-1, with a tentative D call TRBD1 (5 bases). This CDR3 region has 13 residues. The germline V gene has CDR1 MNHEY and CDR2 SMNVEV (reference sequence). Deletions cut 5 bases from V and 7 bases from J, with 14 bases between. CDR3 in DNA: TGTGCCAGCAGTCCGGGGACGTTCGATGAAGCTTTCTTT. Protein sequence: CASSPGTFDEAFF.

The genes are TRBV27 and TRBJ2-7; the D call may be TRBD1 or TRBD2 (5 bases each). Trimming pared 1 base from V and 6 bases from J, leaving 16 bases between. CDR3 size: 15 residues. CDR1 and CDR2 (germline): MNHEY, SMNVEV (reference sequence). The CDR3 DNA reads TGTGCCAGCAGTTTATTCTACGGTTTCGGGGCCGAGCAGTACTTC. Its translation: CASSLFYGFGAEQYF.

The chain has TRBV7-3 and TRBJ2-1; tentatively, D is TRBD2 (6 bases). Germline assignment: CDR1 SGHTA and CDR2 FQGTGA. The CDR3 spans 18 residues. V lost 4 bases to trimming and J lost 8 bases, with 27 bases between them. The CDR3 loop reads CASSCYLLRESFVDEQFF. The CDR3 nucleotides read TGTGCCAGCAGCTGCTACCTATTACGGGAGTCGTTTGTCGATGAGCAGTTCTTC. The whole variable domain, remainder taken from reference TRBV7-3 and TRBJ2-1, is GAGVSQTPSNKVTEKGKYVELRCDPISGHTALYWYRQSLGQGPEFLIYFQGTGAADDSGLPNDRFFAVRPEGSVSTLKIQRTERGDSAVYLCASSCYLLRESFVDEQFFGPGTRLTVL.

The chain uses TRBV27 and TRBJ2-7; D is perhaps TRBD1 (5 bases). The germline V and J ends were trimmed by 6 bases and 6 bases, with 18 bases remaining between them. The CDR3 sequence is 14 residues long. The germline V gene has CDR1 MNHEY and CDR2 SMNVEV (reference sequence). This CDR3 is CASRGAPTSAEQYF. DNA for the CDR3: TGTGCCAGCAGAGGGGCCCCGACCTCCGCCGAGCAGTACTTC.

CDR3 coding DNA: TGTGCCAGCAGTTACGAGCCTGCTGACAGGGGGGGTCATACGCAGTATTTT. Residues: CASSYEPADRGGHTQYF. The genes are TRBV6-5 and TRBJ2-3, with 9 bases lining up with TRBD1. V trimming: 2 bases; J trimming: 7 bases; junction bases outside the gene matches: 13. Germline CDR1 and CDR2: MNHEY and SVGAGI. This CDR3 region has 17 residues.

This clonotype was seen only a few times. The chain recombines TRBV5-1 with TRBJ1-1; TRBD1 is a possible D gene (6 bases). V lost 5 bases and J 7 bases, leaving 15 bases between the germline ends. CDR1 is SGHRS, CDR2 YFSETQ, per germline. The CDR3 extends over 13 amino acids. The chain's CDR3 is CASRVTGNHEAFF. CDR3 DNA sequence: TGCGCCAGCAGGGTGACAGGAAATCATGAAGCTTTCTTT.

The V and J genes are TRBV20-1 and TRBJ2-7, with 8 positions matching TRBD1. CDR3 length: 15 residues. Unmatched junction bases numbered 4, after V lost 0 bases and J lost 0 bases. Germline V lookup: CDR1 DFQATT, CDR2 SNEGSKA (reference sequence). CDR3 region: CSARDRGRNSYEQYF. The CDR3 bases are TGCAGTGCTAGAGACAGGGGGCGCAACTCCTACGAGCAGTACTTC.

This clonotype was observed a handful of times. The J gene is TRBJ2-7, the V gene TRBV9, with 11 bases that match TRBD2. Germline V gives CDR1 SGDLS, CDR2 YYNGEE. The V segment lost 2 bases and the J segment 3 bases; nucleotides outside the gene matches: 4. The CDR3 extends over 15 amino acids. Here the CDR3 reads CASSVGTSGNYEQYF. The CDR3, as DNA: TGTGCCAGCAGCGTCGGGACTAGCGGTAACTACGAGCAGTACTTC. Full variable domain (outside the CDR3, taken from reference TRBV9 and TRBJ2-7): DSGVTQTPKHLITATGQRVTLRCSPRSGDLSVYWYQQSLDQGLQFLIQYYNGEERAKGNILERFSAQQFPDLHSELNLSSLELGDSALYFCASSVGTSGNYEQYFGPGTRLTVT.

The chain uses TRBV5-1 and TRBJ2-5, with 8 bases matching TRBD1. Trimming cost V 4 bases and J 5 bases; bases outside gene matches: 16. The CDR3 consists of 17 residues. Per germline, CDR1 SGHRS and CDR2 YFSETQ. CDR3 coding DNA: TGCGCCAGCAGCCGACTGGACAGGGCCTCCAGCCGGGAGACCCAGTACTTC. Translation: CASSRLDRASSRETQYF.

The chain uses TRBV6-5 and TRBJ1-1; D is uncertain. V was shortened by 2 bases and J by 1 base, with 14 bases between the two germline ends. This CDR3 is 16 amino acids long. Germline V lookup: CDR1 MNHEY, CDR2 SVGAGI. The CDR3 spells CASSYVERTGNTEAFF. In nucleotides, the CDR3 is TGTGCCAGCAGTTACGTGGAAAGGACGGGGAACACTGAAGCTTTCTTT.